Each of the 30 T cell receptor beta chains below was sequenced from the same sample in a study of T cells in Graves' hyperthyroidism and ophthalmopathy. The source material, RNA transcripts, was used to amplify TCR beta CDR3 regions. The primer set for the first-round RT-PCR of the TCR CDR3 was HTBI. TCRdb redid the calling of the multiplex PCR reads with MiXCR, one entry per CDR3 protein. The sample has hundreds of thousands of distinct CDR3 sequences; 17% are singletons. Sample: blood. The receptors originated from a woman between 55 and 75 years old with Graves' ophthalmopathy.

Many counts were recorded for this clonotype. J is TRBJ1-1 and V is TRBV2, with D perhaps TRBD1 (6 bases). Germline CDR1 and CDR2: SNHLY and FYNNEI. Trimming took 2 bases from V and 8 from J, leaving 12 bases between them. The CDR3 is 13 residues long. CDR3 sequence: CASSELEGTEAFF. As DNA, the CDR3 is TGTGCCAGCAGTGAACTGGAGGGGACAGAAGCTTTCTTT.

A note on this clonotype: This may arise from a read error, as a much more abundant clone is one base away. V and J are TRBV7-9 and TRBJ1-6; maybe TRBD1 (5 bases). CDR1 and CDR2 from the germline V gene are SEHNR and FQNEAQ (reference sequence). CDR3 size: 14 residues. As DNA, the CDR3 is TGTGCCGGCAGCTCGGGACTGAATAATTCACCCCTCCACTTT. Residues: CAGSSGLNNSPLHF.

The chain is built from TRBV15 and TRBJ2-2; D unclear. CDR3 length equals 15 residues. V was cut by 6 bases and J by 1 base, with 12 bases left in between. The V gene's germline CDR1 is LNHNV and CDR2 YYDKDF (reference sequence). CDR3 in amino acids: CATRSSTVNTGELFF. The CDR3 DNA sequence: TGTGCCACCAGAAGCAGTACAGTGAACACCGGGGAGCTGTTTTTT. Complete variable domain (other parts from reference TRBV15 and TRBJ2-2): DAMVIQNPRYQVTQFGKPVTLSCSQTLNHNVMYWYQQKSSQAPKLLFHYYDKDFNNEADTPDNFQSRRPNTSFCFLDIRSPGLGDTAMYLCATRSSTVNTGELFFGEGSRLTVL.

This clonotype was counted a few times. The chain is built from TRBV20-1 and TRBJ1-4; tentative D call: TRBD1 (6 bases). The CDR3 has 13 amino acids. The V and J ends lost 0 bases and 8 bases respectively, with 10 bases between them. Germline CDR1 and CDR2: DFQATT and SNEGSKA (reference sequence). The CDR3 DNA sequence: TGCAGTGCTAGAGACCAGGGGTCAGAAAAACTGTTTTTT. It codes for CSARDQGSEKLFF.

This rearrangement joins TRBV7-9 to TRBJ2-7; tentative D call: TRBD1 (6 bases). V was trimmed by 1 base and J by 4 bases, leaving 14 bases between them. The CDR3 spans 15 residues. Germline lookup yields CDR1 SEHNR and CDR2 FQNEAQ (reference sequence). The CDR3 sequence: CASSLGVPGVYEQYF. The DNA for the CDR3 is TGTGCCAGCAGCTTAGGAGTGCCAGGGGTGTACGAGCAGTACTTC.

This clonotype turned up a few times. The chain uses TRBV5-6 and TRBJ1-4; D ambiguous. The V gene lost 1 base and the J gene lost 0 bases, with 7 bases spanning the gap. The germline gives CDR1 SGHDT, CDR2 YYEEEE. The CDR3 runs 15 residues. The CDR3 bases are TGTGCCAGCAGCTTGTCCCCCGCAACTAATGAAAAACTGTTTTTT. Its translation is CASSLSPATNEKLFF.

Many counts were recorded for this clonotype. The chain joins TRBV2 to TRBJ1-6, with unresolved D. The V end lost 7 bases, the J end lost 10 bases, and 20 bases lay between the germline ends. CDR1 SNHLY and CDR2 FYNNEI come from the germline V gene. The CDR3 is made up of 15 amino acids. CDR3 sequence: CASTQDQVAGSPLHF. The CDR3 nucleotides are TGTGCCAGCACCCAGGACCAGGTCGCCGGGTCACCCCTCCACTTT.

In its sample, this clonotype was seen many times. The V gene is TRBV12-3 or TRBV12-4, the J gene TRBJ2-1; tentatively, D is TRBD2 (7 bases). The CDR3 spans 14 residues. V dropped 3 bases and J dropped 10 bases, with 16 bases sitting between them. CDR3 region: CASSFQGPGGEQFF. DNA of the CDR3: TGTGCCAGCAGTTTCCAGGGGCCGGGGGGAGAGCAGTTCTTC.

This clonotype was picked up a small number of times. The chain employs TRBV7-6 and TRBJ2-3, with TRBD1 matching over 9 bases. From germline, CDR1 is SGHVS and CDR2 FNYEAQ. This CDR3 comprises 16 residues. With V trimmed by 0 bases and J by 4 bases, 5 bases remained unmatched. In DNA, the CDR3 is TGTGCCAGCAGCTTAGCCGGGACAGGGAGGGCAGATACGCAGTATTTT. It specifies CASSLAGTGRADTQYF.

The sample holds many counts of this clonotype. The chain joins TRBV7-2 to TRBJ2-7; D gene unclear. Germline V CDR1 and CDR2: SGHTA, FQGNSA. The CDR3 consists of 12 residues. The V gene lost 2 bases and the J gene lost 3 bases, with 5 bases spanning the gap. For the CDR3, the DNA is TGTGCCAGCAGCTTACCAGGCTACGAGCAGTACTTC. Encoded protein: CASSLPGYEQYF.

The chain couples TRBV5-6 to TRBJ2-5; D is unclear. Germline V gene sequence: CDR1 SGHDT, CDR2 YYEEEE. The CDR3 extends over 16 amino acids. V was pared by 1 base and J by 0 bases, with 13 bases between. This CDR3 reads CASSLKGLGHQETQYF. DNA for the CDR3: TGTGCCAGCAGCTTGAAAGGGTTAGGGCACCAAGAGACCCAGTACTTC.

DNA for the CDR3: TGCGCCAGCAGTTCCCCGGGGGTACTCACCGGGGAGCTGTTTTTT. Translation: CASSSPGVLTGELFF. The chain is built from TRBV4-1 and TRBJ2-2; a possible D gene is TRBD2 (6 bases). CDR3 length: 15 residues. Germline V gene data show CDR1 as MGHRA and CDR2 as YSYEKL. The germline V and J ends were trimmed by 6 bases and 4 bases, with 15 bases remaining between them.

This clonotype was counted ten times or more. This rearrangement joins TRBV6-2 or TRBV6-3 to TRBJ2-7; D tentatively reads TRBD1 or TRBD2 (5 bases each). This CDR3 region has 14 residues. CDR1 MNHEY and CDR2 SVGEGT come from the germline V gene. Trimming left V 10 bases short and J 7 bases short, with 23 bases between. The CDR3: CAIKSGTTVDEQYF. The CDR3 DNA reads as TGTGCCATCAAATCCGGGACGACTGTTGATGAGCAGTACTTC.

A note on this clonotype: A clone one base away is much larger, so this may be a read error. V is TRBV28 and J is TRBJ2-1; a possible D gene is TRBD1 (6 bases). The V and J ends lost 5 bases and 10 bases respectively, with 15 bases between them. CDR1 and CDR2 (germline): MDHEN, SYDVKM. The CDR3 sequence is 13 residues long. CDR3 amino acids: CASSDGQNYEQFF. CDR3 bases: TGTGCCAGCAGTGACGGACAGAACTACGAGCAGTTCTTC.

The CDR3 region is CASSAGDNTYNEQFF. The CDR3 coding sequence is TGTGCCAGCAGTGCCGGCGACAACACCTACAATGAGCAGTTCTTC. The chain carries TRBV6-2 or TRBV6-3 and TRBJ2-1; D gene unclear. The CDR3 is 15 amino acids. Per the germline V gene, CDR1 is MNHEY and CDR2 is SVGEGT. With 5 bases removed from V and 2 bases from J, the gap between germline ends came to 13 bases.

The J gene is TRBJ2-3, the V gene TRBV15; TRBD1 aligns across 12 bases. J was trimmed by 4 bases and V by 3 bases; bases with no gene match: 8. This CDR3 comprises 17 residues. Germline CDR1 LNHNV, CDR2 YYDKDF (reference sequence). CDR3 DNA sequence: TGTGCCACCAGCAGGGGCCCGGGACAGGGGGCGTCAGATACGCAGTATTTT. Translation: CATSRGPGQGASDTQYF.

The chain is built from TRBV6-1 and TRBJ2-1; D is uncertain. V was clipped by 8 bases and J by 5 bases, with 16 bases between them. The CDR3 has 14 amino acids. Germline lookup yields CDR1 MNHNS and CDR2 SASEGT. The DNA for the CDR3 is TGTGCCAGCGCTATCATGGTGGGGAACAATGAGCAGTTCTTC. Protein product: CASAIMVGNNEQFF.

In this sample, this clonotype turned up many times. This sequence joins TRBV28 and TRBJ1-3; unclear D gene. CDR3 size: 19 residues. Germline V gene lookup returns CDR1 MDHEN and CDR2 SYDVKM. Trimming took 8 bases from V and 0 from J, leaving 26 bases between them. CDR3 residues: CASPPRLGTSRFSGNTIYF. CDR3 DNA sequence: TGTGCCAGCCCGCCGAGACTAGGCACCTCGAGATTCTCTGGAAACACCATATATTTT.

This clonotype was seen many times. CDR3 in DNA: TGCGCCAGCAGCACCGCCACCCAACGGGGGACCGAGCAGTACTTC. Protein: CASSTATQRGTEQYF. The chain employs TRBV5-1 and TRBJ2-7; D is possibly TRBD2 (6 bases). Trimming shortened V by 4 bases and J by 6 bases, and 20 bases separated the two germline ends. CDR1 is SGHRS, CDR2 YFSETQ, per germline. This CDR3 contains 15 residues.

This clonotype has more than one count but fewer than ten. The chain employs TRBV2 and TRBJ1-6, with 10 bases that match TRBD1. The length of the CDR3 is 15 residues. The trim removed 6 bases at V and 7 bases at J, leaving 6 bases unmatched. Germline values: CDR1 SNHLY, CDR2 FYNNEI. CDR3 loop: CASSRQGAENSPLHF. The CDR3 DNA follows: TGTGCCAGCAGCCGACAGGGGGCTGAGAATTCACCCCTCCACTTT. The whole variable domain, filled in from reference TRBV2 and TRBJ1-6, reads EPEVTQTPSHQVTQMGQEVILRCVPISNHLYFYWYRQILGQKVEFLVSFYNNEISEKSEIFDDQFSVERPDGSNFTLKIRSTKLEDSAMYFCASSRQGAENSPLHFGNGTRLTVT.

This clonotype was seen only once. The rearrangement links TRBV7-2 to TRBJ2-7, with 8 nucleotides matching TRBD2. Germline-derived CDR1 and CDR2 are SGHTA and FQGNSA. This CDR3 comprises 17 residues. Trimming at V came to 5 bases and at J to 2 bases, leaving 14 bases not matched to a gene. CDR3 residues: CASSHRGSGISPYEQYF. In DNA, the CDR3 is TGTGCCAGCAGCCACCGGGGTAGCGGGATTTCCCCCTACGAGCAGTACTTC.

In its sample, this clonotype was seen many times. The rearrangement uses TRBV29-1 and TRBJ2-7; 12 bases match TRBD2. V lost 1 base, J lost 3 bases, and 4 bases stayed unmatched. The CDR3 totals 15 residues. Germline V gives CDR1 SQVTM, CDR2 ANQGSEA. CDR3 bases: TGCAGCGTTGAAGGGGCTAGCGGGAGGGTCTACGAGCAGTACTTC. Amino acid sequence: CSVEGASGRVYEQYF.

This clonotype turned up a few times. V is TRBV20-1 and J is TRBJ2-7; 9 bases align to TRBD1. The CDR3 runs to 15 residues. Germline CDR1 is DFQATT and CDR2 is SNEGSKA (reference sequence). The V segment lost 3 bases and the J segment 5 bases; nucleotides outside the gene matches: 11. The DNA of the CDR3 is TGCAGTGCTAGTGCTCCGGGACAGGGTTTCGACGAGCAGTACTTC. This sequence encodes CSASAPGQGFDEQYF.

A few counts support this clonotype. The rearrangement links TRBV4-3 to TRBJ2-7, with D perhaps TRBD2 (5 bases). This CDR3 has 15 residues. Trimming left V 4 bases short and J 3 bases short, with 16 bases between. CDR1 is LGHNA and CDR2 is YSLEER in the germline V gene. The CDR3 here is CASSRQRSEDYEQYF. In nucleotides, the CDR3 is TGCGCCAGCAGCCGTCAGCGGTCTGAGGACTACGAGCAGTACTTC.

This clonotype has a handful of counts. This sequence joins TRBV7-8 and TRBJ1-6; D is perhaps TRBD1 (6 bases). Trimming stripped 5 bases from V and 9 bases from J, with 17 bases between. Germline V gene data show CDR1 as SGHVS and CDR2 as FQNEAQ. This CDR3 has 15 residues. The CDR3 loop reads CASSPHGQGTSPLHF. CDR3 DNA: TGTGCCAGCAGCCCACATGGGCAGGGGACTTCACCCCTCCACTTT. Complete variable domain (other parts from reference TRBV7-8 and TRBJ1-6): GAGVSQSPRYKVAKRGQDVALRCDPISGHVSLFWYQQALGQGPEFLTYFQNEAQLDKSGLPSDRFFAERPEGSVSTLKIQRTQQEDSAVYLCASSPHGQGTSPLHFGNGTRLTVT.

This chain's CDR3 is CASSLAKGAGKINQPQHF. CDR3 DNA sequence: TGTGCCAGCAGCTTAGCAAAGGGGGCAGGGAAGATCAATCAGCCCCAGCATTTT. The chain uses TRBV7-9 and TRBJ1-5; TRBD1 matches 7 bases. CDR3 length: 18 residues. The germline CDR1 and CDR2 sequences are SEHNR and FQNEAQ (reference sequence). The trim removed 0 bases at V and 3 bases at J, leaving 11 bases unmatched.

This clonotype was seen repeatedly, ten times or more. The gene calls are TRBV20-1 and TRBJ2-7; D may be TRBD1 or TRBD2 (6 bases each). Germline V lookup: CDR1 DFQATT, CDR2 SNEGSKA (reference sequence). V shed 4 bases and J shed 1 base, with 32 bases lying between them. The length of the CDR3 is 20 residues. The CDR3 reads CSAKTRPPDRTIPRSYEQYF. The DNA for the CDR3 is TGCAGTGCTAAAACCCGCCCCCCCGACAGGACTATACCCCGTTCCTACGAGCAGTACTTC.

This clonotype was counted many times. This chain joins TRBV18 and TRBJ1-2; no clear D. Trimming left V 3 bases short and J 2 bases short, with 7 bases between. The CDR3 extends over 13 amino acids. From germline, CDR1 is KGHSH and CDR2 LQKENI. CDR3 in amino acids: CASSPSENYGYTF. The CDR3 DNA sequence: TGTGCCAGCTCACCCTCAGAGAACTATGGCTACACCTTC.

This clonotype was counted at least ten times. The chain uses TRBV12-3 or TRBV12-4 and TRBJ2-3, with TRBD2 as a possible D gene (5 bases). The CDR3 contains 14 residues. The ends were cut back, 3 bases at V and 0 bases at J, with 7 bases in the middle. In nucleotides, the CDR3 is TGTGCCAGCAGTTTCAGCGGTAGCACAGATACGCAGTATTTT. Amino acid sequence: CASSFSGSTDTQYF.

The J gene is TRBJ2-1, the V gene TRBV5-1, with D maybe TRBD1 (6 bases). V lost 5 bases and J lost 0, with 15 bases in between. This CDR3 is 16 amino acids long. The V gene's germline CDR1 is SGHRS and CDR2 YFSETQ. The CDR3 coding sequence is TGCGCCAGCAGAGTACAATGGGACATCTCCTACAATGAGCAGTTCTTC. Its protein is CASRVQWDISYNEQFF.